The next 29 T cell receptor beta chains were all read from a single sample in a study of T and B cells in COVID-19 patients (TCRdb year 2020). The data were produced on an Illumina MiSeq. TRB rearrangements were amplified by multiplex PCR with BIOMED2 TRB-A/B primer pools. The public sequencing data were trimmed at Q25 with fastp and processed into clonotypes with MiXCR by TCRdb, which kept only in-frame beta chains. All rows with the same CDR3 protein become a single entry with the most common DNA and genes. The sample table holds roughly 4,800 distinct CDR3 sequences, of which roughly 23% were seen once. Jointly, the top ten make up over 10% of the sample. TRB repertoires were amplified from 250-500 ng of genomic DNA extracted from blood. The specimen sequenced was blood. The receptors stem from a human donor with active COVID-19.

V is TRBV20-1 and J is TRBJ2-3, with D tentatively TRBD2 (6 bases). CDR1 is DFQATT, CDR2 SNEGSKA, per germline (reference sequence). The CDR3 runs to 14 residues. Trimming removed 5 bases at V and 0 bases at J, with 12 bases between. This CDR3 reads CSAGDWESTDTQYF. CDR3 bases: TGCAGTGCTGGGGACTGGGAGAGCACAGATACGCAGTATTTT.

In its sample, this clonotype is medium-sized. The CDR3 region has the DNA TGTGCCAGTAGTACAGTGGGGGGAAGGAATCAGCCCCAGCATTTT. Translated, it gives CASSTVGGRNQPQHF. This sequence joins TRBV19 and TRBJ1-5; tentatively, D is TRBD1 (5 bases). Trimming left V 4 bases short and J 4 bases short, with 14 bases between. The CDR3 has 15 residues. CDR1 is LNHDA, CDR2 SQIVND, per germline (reference sequence). The full variable domain, in which reference TRBV19 and TRBJ1-5 provide the parts outside the CDR3, is DGGITQSPKYLFRKEGQNVTLSCEQNLNHDAMYWYRQDPGQGLRLIYYSQIVNDFQKGDIAEGYSVSREKKESFPLTVTSAQKNPTAFYLCASSTVGGRNQPQHFGDGTRLSIL.

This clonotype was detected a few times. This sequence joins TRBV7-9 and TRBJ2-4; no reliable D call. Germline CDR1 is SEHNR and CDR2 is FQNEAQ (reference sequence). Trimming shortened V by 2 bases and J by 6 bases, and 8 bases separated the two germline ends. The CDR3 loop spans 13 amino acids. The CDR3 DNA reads TGTGCCAGCAGCTTACTAAACCCAAACATTCAGTACTTC. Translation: CASSLLNPNIQYF.

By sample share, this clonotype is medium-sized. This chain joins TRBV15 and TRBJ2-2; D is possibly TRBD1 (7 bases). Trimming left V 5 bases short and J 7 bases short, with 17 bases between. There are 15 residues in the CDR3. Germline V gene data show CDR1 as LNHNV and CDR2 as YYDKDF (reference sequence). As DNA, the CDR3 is TGTGCCACCAGCTTTTCTGGAGGGGGCGACGGGGAGCTGTTTTTT. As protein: CATSFSGGGDGELFF.

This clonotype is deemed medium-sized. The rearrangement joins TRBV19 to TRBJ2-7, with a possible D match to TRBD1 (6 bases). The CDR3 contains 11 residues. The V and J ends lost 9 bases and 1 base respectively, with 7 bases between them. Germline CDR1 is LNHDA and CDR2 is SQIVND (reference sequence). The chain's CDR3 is CASGQSYEQYF. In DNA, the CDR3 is TGTGCCAGCGGACAGTCCTACGAGCAGTACTTC.

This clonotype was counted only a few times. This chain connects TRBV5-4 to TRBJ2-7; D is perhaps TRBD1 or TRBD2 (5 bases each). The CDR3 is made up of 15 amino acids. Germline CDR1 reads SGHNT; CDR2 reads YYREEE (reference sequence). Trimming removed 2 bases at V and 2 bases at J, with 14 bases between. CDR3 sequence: CASSFEGTETYEQYF. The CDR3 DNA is TGTGCCAGCAGCTTTGAGGGGACCGAGACCTACGAGCAGTACTTC. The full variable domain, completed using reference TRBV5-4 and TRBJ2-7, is ETGVTQSPTHLIKTRGQQVTLRCSSQSGHNTVSWYQQALGQGPQFIFQYYREEENGRGNFPPRFSGLQFPNYSSELNVNALELDDSALYLCASSFEGTETYEQYFGPGTRLTVT.

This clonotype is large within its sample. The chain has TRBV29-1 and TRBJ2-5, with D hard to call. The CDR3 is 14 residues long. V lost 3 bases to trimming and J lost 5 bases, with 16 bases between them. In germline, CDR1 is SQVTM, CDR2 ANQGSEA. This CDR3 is CSVDSRKFEETQYF. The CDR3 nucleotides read TGCAGCGTTGACAGCAGGAAATTTGAGGAGACCCAGTACTTC.

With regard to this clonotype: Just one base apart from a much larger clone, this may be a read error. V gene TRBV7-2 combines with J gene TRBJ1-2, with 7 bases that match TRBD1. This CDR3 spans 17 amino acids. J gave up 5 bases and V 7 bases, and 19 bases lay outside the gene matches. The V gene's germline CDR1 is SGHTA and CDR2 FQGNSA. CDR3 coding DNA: TGTGCCAGCACCCTAAACCCAGGAGCAGGGGGAGGGTATGGCTACACCTTC. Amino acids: CASTLNPGAGGGYGYTF.

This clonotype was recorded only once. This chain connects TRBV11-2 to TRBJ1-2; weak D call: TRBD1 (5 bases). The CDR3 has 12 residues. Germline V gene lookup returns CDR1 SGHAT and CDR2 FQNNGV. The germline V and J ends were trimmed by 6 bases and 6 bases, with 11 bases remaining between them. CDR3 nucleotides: TGTGCCAGCAGTTTACAGGCTCATGGCTACACCTTC. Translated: CASSLQAHGYTF.

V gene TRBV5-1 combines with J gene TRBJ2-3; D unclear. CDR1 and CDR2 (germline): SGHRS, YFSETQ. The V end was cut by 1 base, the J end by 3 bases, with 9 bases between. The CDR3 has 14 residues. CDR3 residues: CASSLMTATDTQYF. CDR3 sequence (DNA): TGCGCCAGCAGCTTGATGACGGCTACAGATACGCAGTATTTT.

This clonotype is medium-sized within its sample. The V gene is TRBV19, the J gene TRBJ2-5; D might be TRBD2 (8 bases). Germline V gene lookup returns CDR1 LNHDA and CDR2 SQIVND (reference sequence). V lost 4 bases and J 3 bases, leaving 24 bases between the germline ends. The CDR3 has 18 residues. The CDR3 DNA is TGTGCCAGTAGTAAAAGGAATAGCGGGACAGCCAACGAAGAGACCCAGTACTTC. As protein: CASSKRNSGTANEETQYF. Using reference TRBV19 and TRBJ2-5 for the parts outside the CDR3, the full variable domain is DGGITQSPKYLFRKEGQNVTLSCEQNLNHDAMYWYRQDPGQGLRLIYYSQIVNDFQKGDIAEGYSVSREKKESFPLTVTSAQKNPTAFYLCASSKRNSGTANEETQYFGPGTRLLVL.

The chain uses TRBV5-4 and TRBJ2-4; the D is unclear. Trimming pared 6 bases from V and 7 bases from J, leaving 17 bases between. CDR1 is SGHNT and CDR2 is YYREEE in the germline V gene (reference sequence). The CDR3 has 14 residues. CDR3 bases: TGTGCCAGCACCAAGGACCAGGAAGGGAACATTCAGTACTTC. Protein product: CASTKDQEGNIQYF.

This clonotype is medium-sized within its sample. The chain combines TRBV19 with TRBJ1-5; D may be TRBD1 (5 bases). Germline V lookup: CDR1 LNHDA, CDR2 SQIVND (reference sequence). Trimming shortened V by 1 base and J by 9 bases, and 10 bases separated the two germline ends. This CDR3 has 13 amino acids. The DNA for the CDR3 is TGTGCCAGTAGTATAGGACAGTCACTGCCCCAGCATTTT. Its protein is CASSIGQSLPQHF.

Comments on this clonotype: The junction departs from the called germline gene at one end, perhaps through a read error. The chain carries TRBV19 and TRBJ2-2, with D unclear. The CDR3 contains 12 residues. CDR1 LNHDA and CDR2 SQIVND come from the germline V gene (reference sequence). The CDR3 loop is CHSSTPIGEQFF. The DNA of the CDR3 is TGTCACAGTAGTACGCCCATCGGTGAGCAGTTTTTT.

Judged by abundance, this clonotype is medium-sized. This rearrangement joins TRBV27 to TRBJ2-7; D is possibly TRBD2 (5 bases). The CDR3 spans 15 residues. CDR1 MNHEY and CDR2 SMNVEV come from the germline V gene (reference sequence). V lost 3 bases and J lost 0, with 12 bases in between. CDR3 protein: CASSFRARGSYEQYF. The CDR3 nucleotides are TGTGCCAGCAGTTTTCGGGCCCGGGGCTCCTACGAGCAGTACTTC.

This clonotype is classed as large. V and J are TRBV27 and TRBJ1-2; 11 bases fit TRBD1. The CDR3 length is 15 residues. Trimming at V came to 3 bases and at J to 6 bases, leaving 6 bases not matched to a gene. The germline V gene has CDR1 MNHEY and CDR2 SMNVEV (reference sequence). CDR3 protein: CASSFYPGQGDGYTF. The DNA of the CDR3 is TGTGCCAGCAGTTTCTATCCGGGACAGGGGGATGGCTACACCTTC.

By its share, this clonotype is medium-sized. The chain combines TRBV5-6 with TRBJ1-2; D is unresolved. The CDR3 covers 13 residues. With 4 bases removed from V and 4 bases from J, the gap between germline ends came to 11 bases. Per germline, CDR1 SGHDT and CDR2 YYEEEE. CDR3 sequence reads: CASSTTVTYGYTF. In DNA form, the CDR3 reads TGTGCCAGCAGCACAACCGTCACCTATGGCTACACCTTC.

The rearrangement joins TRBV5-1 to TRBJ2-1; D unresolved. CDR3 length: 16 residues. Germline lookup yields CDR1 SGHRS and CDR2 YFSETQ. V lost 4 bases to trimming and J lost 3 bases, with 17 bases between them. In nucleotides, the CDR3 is TGCGCCAGCAGCGCTATTTTACAGAGACGCTACAATGAGCAGTTCTTC. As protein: CASSAILQRRYNEQFF.

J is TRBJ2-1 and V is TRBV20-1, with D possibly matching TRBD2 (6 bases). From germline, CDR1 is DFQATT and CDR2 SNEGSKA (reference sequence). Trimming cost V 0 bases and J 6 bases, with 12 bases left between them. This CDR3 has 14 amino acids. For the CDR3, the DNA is TGCAGTGCTAGAGAGGGAGGAGGGGTCAATGAGCAGTTCTTC. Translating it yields CSAREGGGVNEQFF.

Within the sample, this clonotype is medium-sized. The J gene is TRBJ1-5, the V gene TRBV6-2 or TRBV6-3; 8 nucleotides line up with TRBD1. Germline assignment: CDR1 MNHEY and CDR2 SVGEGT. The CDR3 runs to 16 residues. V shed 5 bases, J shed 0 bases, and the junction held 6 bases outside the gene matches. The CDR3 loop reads CASSPYRGDSNQPQHF. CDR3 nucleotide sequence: TGTGCCAGCAGTCCCTACAGGGGGGATAGCAATCAGCCCCAGCATTTT.

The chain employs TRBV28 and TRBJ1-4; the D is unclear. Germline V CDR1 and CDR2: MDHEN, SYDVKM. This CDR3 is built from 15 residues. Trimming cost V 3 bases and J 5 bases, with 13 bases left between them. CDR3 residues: CASSLTGLENEKLFF. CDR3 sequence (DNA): TGTGCCAGCAGTTTGACGGGTTTAGAGAATGAAAAACTGTTTTTT.

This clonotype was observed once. DNA for the CDR3: TGCAGCGTTGGCCTGGGACAGGCTCTTGGCTACACCTTC. It yields the protein CSVGLGQALGYTF. This chain joins TRBV29-1 and TRBJ1-2; 8 bases fit TRBD1. The CDR3 extends over 13 amino acids. V gave up 4 bases and J gave up 7 bases; unmatched junction bases: 8. CDR1 is SQVTM, CDR2 ANQGSEA, per germline.

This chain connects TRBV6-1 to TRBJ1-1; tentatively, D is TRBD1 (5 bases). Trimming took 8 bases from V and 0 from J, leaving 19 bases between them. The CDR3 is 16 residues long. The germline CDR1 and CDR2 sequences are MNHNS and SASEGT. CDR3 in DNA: TGTGCCAGCCTACGCCTTTTGACGGACATGAACACTGAAGCTTTCTTT. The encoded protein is CASLRLLTDMNTEAFF.

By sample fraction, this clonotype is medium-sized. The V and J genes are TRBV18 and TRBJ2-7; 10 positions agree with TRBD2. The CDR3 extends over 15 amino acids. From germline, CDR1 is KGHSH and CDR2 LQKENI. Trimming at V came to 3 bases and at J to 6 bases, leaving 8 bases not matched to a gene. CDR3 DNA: TGTGCCAGCTCACCCGCTAGCGGGAGACGGCGCGAGCAGTACTTC. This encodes CASSPASGRRREQYF.

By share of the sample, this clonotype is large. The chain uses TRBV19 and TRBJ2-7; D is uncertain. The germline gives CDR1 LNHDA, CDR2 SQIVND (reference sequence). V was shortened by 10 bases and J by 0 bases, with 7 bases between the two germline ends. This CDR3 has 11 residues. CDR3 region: CATASSYEQYF. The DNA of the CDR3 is TGTGCCACGGCTAGCTCCTACGAGCAGTACTTC.

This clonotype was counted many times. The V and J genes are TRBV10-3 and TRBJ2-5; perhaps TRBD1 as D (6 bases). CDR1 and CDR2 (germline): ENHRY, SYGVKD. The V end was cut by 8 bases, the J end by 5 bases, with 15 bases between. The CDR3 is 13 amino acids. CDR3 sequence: CAIRSGEFETQYF. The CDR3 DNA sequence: TGTGCCATCCGTTCAGGGGAGTTCGAGACCCAGTACTTC.

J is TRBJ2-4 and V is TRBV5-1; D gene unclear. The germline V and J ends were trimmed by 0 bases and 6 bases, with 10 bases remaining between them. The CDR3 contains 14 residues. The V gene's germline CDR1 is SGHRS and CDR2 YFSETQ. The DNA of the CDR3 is TGCGCCAGCAGCTTGGATTATAATCGAAACATTCAGTACTTC. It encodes CASSLDYNRNIQYF. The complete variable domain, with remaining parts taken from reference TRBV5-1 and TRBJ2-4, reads KAGVTQTPRYLIKTRGQQVTLSCSPISGHRSVSWYQQTPGQGLQFLFEYFSETQRNKGNFPGRFSGRQFSNSRSEMNVSTLELGDSALYLCASSLDYNRNIQYFGAGTRLSVL.

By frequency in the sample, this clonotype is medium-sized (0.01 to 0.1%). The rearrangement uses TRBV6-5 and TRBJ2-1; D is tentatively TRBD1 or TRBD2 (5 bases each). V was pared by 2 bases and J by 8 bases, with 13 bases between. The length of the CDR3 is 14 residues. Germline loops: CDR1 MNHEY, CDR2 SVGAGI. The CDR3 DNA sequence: TGTGCCAGCAGTTACCGGGACCCCGGCGATGAGCAGTTCTTC. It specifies CASSYRDPGDEQFF.

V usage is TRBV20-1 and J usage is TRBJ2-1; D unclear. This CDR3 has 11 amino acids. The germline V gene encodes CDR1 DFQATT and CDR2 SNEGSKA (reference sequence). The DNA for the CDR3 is TGCAGAGCCCCGGAACTCCAAGAGCAGTTCTTC. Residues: CRAPELQEQFF.